Reported below is one T cell receptor beta chain. Using immunoSEQ multiplex PCR, the repertoire was profiled, and TCRdb retains in-frame clones only, with some absent. The sample includes roughly 88,000 clones, more than 90% of them seen just once. Looked up from germline, CDR1 is SGHRS and CDR2 is YFSETQ. Deletions cut 0 bases from V and 9 bases from J, with 12 bases between. This CDR3 spans 13 amino acids. The source of the sample is a study of T cell changes during pregnancy in multiple sclerosis. This specimen was peripheral blood, taken in the first trimester of pregnancy. The chain uses TRBV5-1 and TRBJ1-1; D may be TRBD1 (6 bases). The TCR was taken from a female donor with multiple sclerosis, enrolled in a pregnancy study. As DNA, the CDR3 is TGCGCCAGCAGCTTGGCAGGGGCGGGTAAAGCTTTCTTT. It codes for CASSLAGAGKAFF. The full variable domain, in which reference TRBV5-1 and TRBJ1-1 provide the parts outside the CDR3, is KAGVTQTPRYLIKTRGQQVTLSCSPISGHRSVSWYQQTPGQGLQFLFEYFSETQRNKGNFPGRFSGRQFSNSRSEMNVSTLELGDSALYLCASSLAGAGKAFFGQGTRLTVV.